Presented here are 20 T cell receptor beta chains from one specimen sequenced in a study of OX40 agonist ivuxolimab in advanced cancers. This table comes from immunoSEQ multiplex PCR, and its TCRdb copy is limited to in-frame clones, with some not included. Here the sample spans about 41,000 clones, approximately 87% being singletons. The sequencing used CD4+ or CD8+ T cells sorted from blood, collected in a trial of the OX40 agonist ivuxolimab. The receptors come from an adult with an advanced solid tumor such as melanoma, head and neck, liver or kidney cancer.

CDR3 nucleotides: TGTGCCAGCAGCTTAATGGGGCAGACCGATGAGCAGTTCTTC. It yields the protein CASSLMGQTDEQFF. The chain links TRBV7-3 to TRBJ2-1; TRBD1 is a possible D gene (5 bases). CDR1 and CDR2 (germline): SGHTA, FQGTGA. The CDR3 length is 14 residues. V was pared by 1 base and J by 8 bases, with 12 bases between. Full variable domain (missing parts from reference TRBV7-3 and TRBJ2-1): GAGVSQTPSNKVTEKGKYVELRCDPISGHTALYWYRQSLGQGPEFLIYFQGTGAADDSGLPNDRFFAVRPEGSVSTLKIQRTERGDSAVYLCASSLMGQTDEQFFGPGTRLTVL.

This chain joins TRBV5-1 and TRBJ2-5, with a weak D call TRBD2 (5 bases). The CDR3 loop spans 15 amino acids. The germline V gene encodes CDR1 SGHRS and CDR2 YFSETQ. V lost 4 bases and J 3 bases, leaving 16 bases between the germline ends. CDR3 residues: CASSPGLQRKETQYF. The CDR3 region has the DNA TGCGCCAGCAGCCCGGGGTTACAGCGGAAAGAGACCCAGTACTTC.

The chain has TRBV14 and TRBJ1-2; a possible D gene is TRBD1 (5 bases). The CDR3 length is 15 residues. In germline, CDR1 is SGHDN, CDR2 FVKESK. The ends were cut back, 0 bases at V and 4 bases at J, with 12 bases in the middle. The CDR3 region has the DNA TGTGCCAGCAGCCAAGATGGGGGTTCGAGCTATGGCTACACCTTC. Translated: CASSQDGGSSYGYTF.

This clone was seen a single time. The chain combines TRBV6-5 with TRBJ1-5; TRBD1 is a possible D gene (6 bases). With 0 bases removed from V and 4 bases from J, the gap between germline ends came to 10 bases. The CDR3 runs 15 residues. Germline V gene data show CDR1 as MNHEY and CDR2 as SVGAGI. CDR3 sequence: CASSYSRGGNQPQHF. The CDR3 DNA sequence: TGTGCCAGCAGTTACTCGAGGGGGGGGAATCAGCCCCAGCATTTT.

The chain uses TRBV6-1 and TRBJ2-4; 7 bases are a match to TRBD2. This CDR3 comprises 16 residues. J lost 1 base, V lost 0 bases, and 3 bases had no gene match. Germline-derived CDR1 and CDR2 are MNHNS and SASEGT. The CDR3 bases are TGTGCCAGCAGTGAAGCGCGGGGGTGGGCCAAAAACATTCAGTACTTC. This translates into CASSEARGWAKNIQYF.

This chain joins TRBV2 and TRBJ2-3; D gene ambiguous. Trimming left V 6 bases short and J 2 bases short, with 9 bases between. The CDR3 has 13 residues. CDR1 and CDR2 from the germline V gene are SNHLY and FYNNEI. CDR3 nucleotide sequence: TGTGCCAGCAGCCCAGTCCCCACAGATACGCAGTATTTT. It is translated as CASSPVPTDTQYF.

This clone has only a few counts. For the CDR3, the DNA is TGTGCCAGCAGGGGACAGGGGTATAACTATGGCTACACCTTC. The encoded protein is CASRGQGYNYGYTF. This chain uses TRBV6-5 with TRBJ1-2; TRBD1 agrees at 10 bases. The CDR3 runs 14 residues. CDR1 is MNHEY, CDR2 SVGAGI, per germline. V was clipped by 6 bases and J by 1 base; unmatched bases: 2.

This chain joins TRBV18 and TRBJ2-2; D tentatively fits TRBD1 or TRBD2 (5 bases each). This CDR3 region has 15 residues. V lost 6 bases and J lost 4, with 15 bases in between. Germline V gene lookup returns CDR1 KGHSH and CDR2 LQKENI. DNA for the CDR3: TGTGCCAGCTCCCTTAACTTGGGGGTCACCGGGGAGCTGTTTTTT. It is translated as CASSLNLGVTGELFF.

This chain links TRBV5-8 with TRBJ2-3, with TRBD2 as a possible D gene (6 bases). Germline CDR1 reads SGHTS; CDR2 reads YDEGEE. The CDR3 is 13 amino acids. V shed 4 bases and J shed 5 bases, with 11 bases lying between them. Here the CDR3 reads CASSPTRGDTQYF. The DNA for the CDR3 is TGTGCCAGCAGCCCGACTAGGGGAGATACGCAGTATTTT.

The chain recombines TRBV19 with TRBJ1-5; weak D call: TRBD1 (5 bases). This CDR3 comprises 15 residues. The V end was cut by 1 base, the J end by 4 bases, with 11 bases between. Germline-derived CDR1 and CDR2 are LNHDA and SQIVND (reference sequence). The CDR3 sequence is CASSIVGTANQPQHF. The DNA for the CDR3 is TGTGCCAGTAGTATAGTTGGGACTGCTAATCAGCCCCAGCATTTT. Drawing the rest from reference TRBV19 and TRBJ1-5, the complete variable domain is DGGITQSPKYLFRKEGQNVTLSCEQNLNHDAMYWYRQDPGQGLRLIYYSQIVNDFQKGDIAEGYSVSREKKESFPLTVTSAQKNPTAFYLCASSIVGTANQPQHFGDGTRLSIL.

V is TRBV11-3 and J is TRBJ2-7; either TRBD1 or TRBD2 may supply D (5 bases each). Germline-derived CDR1 and CDR2 are SGHNT and YENEEA. The CDR3 has 14 amino acids. Trimming removed 1 base from V and 7 bases from J, with 14 bases in between. CDR3 DNA: TGTGCCAGCAGCTTAGTCGCCACAGGAGGAGAGCAGTACTTC. Amino acid sequence: CASSLVATGGEQYF.

In this sample, this clone turned up once. The V and J genes are TRBV5-1 and TRBJ2-3; 8 bases agree with TRBD1. This CDR3 comprises 14 residues. From germline, CDR1 is SGHRS and CDR2 YFSETQ. V lost 0 bases and J lost 5; bases outside the gene matches: 2. CDR3 amino acids: CASSLGQGIDTQYF. DNA for the CDR3: TGCGCCAGCAGCTTGGGACAGGGGATAGATACGCAGTATTTT.

This chain connects TRBV2 to TRBJ2-7; possibly TRBD1 for D (5 bases). Germline V CDR1 and CDR2: SNHLY, FYNNEI. Trimming took 3 bases from V and 2 from J, leaving 8 bases between them. The length of the CDR3 is 13 residues. CDR3 sequence: CASSDRTTYEQYF. As DNA, the CDR3 is TGTGCCAGCAGTGATAGGACAACCTACGAGCAGTACTTC.

This chain links TRBV2 with TRBJ2-7; 9 positions match TRBD1. CDR1 is SNHLY, CDR2 FYNNEI, per germline. The trim removed 2 bases at V and 2 bases at J, leaving 4 bases unmatched. The CDR3 loop spans 15 amino acids. The CDR3, as DNA: TGTGCCAGCAGTGAACAGGGGACAGGGACCTACGAGCAGTACTTC. This codes for CASSEQGTGTYEQYF.

The chain joins TRBV14 to TRBJ2-3, with D uncertain. Germline loops: CDR1 SGHDN, CDR2 FVKESK. The CDR3 length is 13 residues. The V and J ends lost 4 bases and 1 base respectively, with 6 bases between them. This CDR3 is CASSLGRTDTQYF. For the CDR3, the DNA is TGTGCCAGCAGCCTGGGCCGCACAGATACGCAGTATTTT.

V is TRBV5-1 and J is TRBJ1-1; D is unresolved. V dropped 0 bases and J dropped 7 bases, with 10 bases sitting between them. From germline, CDR1 is SGHRS and CDR2 YFSETQ. The CDR3 has 13 amino acids. The CDR3 reads CASSLGQPFEAFF. The CDR3 bases are TGCGCCAGCAGCTTGGGGCAGCCATTTGAAGCTTTCTTT.

The chain employs TRBV19 and TRBJ1-5, with D tentatively TRBD1 (5 bases). The CDR3 contains 16 residues. The germline V gene has CDR1 LNHDA and CDR2 SQIVND (reference sequence). V was cut by 6 bases and J by 2 bases, with 17 bases left in between. As DNA, the CDR3 is TGTGCCAGTAGGGGGCAACCCTTTTCTGGCAATCAGCCCCAGCATTTT. This gives the protein CASRGQPFSGNQPQHF.

The V and J genes are TRBV27 and TRBJ1-2, with no clear D. The CDR3 extends over 15 amino acids. V was cut by 5 bases and J by 6 bases, with 19 bases left in between. CDR1 and CDR2 from the germline V gene are MNHEY and SMNVEV (reference sequence). CDR3 protein: CASSPGAGEGDGYTF. CDR3 in DNA: TGTGCCAGCAGTCCCGGCGCCGGTGAGGGTGATGGCTACACCTTC.

The chain combines TRBV7-8 with TRBJ2-3; no clear D. Trimming removed 8 bases at V and 4 bases at J, with 10 bases between. This CDR3 is built from 12 residues. CDR1 is SGHVS, CDR2 FQNEAQ, per germline. The chain's CDR3 is CASFVSSDTQYF. CDR3 sequence (DNA): TGTGCCAGCTTCGTCTCCTCAGATACGCAGTATTTT.

The chain has TRBV11-2 and TRBJ2-7; D unclear. The germline V gene has CDR1 SGHAT and CDR2 FQNNGV. The CDR3 is 12 amino acids. Trimming cost V 6 bases and J 2 bases, with 8 bases left between them. The CDR3 DNA is TGTGCCAGCAGGGAACCACCCTACGAGCAGTACTTC. Protein sequence: CASREPPYEQYF.